This T cell receptor beta chain was sequenced in a study of cytomegalovirus exposure and HLA in healthy donors. Looking at the study overall: There were 117 million unique TCR beta sequences, drawn from about 200 million T cells, in an earlier analysis. The study placed about 86% of its 398 genotyped donors in the Caucasian-associated ancestry cluster. Early on, a data release was issued that held roughly 80 million unique TCRs from HLA-typed donors.

Study outcomes and limitations: A missense variant in DCLRE1C was later tied to TCR beta V- and J-gene trimming.

As regards this clone: Antigen specificity is unknown.

Vbeta (60) and Jbeta (13) primers were used in the PCR. Data came from immunoSEQ multiplex PCR; TCRdb stores just in-frame clones and leaves some out. This table has some 150,000 clones, approximately 82% appearing once. The sequence derives from a man in his forties in good health and CMV-seronegative. The specimen sequenced was PBMCs.

The chain's CDR3 is CASSQDGAAYNEQFF. CDR3 nucleotide sequence: TGTGCCAGCAGCCAAGATGGGGCTGCCTACAATGAGCAGTTCTTC. V is TRBV4-2 and J is TRBJ2-1, with a weak D call TRBD1 (5 bases). Trimming removed 0 bases at V and 2 bases at J, with 8 bases between. The CDR3 sequence is 15 residues long. Germline CDR1 and CDR2: LGHNA and YNFKEQ.